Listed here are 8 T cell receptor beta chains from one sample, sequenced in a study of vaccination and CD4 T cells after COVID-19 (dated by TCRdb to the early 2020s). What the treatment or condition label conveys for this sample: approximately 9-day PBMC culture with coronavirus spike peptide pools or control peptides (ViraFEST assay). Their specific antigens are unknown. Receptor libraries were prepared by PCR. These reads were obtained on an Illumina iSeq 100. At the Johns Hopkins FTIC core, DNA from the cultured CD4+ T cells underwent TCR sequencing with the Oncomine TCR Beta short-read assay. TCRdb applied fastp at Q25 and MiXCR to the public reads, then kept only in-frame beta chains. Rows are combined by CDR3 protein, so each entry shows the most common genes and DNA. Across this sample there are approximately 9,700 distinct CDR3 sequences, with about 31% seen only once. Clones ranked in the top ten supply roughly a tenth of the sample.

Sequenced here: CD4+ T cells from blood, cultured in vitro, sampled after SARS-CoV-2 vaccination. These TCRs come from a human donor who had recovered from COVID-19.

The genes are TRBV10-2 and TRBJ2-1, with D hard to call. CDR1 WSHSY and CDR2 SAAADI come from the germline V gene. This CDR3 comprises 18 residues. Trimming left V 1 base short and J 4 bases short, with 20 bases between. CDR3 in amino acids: CASSEFVTPDPSYNEQFF. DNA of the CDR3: TGCGCCAGCAGTGAGTTCGTAACACCCGACCCGTCATACAATGAGCAGTTCTTC.

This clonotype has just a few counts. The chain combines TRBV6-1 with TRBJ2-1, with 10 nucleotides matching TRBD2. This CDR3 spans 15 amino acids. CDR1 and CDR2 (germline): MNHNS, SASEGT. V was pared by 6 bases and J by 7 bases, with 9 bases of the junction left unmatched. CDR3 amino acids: CASSDSGRAKNEQFF. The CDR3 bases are TGTGCCAGCAGCGACAGCGGGAGGGCTAAGAATGAGCAGTTCTTC.

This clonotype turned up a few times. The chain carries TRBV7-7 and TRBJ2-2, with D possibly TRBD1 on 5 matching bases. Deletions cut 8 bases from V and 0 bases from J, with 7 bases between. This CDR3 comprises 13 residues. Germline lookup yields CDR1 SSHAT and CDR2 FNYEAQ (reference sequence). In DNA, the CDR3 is TGTGCCAGCCAGGACACGAACACCGGGGAGCTGTTTTTT. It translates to CASQDTNTGELFF.

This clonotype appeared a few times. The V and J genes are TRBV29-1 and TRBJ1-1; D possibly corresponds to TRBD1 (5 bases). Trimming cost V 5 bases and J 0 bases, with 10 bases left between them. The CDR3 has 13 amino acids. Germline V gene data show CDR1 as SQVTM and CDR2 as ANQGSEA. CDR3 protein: CSVLKGMNTEAFF. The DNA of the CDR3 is TGCAGCGTTTTGAAGGGGATGAACACTGAAGCTTTCTTT. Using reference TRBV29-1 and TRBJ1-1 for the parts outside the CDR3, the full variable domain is SAVISQKPSRDICQRGTSLTIQCQVDSQVTMMFWYRQQPGQSLTLIATANQGSEATYESGFVIDKFPISRPNLTFSTLTVSNMSPEDSSIYLCSVLKGMNTEAFFGQGTRLTVV.

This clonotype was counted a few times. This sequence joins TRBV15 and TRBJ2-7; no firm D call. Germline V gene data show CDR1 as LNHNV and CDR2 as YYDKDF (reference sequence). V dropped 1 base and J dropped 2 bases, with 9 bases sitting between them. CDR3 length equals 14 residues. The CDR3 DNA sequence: TGTGCCACCAGCAGAGCCGTGGGGACCTACGAGCAGTACTTC. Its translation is CATSRAVGTYEQYF.

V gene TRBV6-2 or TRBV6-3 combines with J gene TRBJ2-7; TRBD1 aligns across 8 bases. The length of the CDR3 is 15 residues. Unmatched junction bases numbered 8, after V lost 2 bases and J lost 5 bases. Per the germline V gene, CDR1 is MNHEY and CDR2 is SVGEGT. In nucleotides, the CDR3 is TGTGCCAGCAGTTACGTTTCCAGGGGGCGGAACGAGCAGTACTTC. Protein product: CASSYVSRGRNEQYF.

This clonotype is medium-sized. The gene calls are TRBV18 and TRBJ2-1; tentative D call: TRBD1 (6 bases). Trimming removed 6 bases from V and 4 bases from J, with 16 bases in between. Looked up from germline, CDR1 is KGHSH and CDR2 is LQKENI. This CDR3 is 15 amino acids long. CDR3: CASSLRRTAYNEQFF. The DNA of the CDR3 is TGTGCCAGCTCTCTTAGACGGACAGCGTACAATGAGCAGTTCTTC. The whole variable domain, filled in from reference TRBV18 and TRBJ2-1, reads NAGVMQNPRHLVRRRGQEARLRCSPMKGHSHVYWYRQLPEEGLKFMVYLQKENIIDESGMPKERFSAEFPKEGPSILRIQQVVRGDSAAYFCASSLRRTAYNEQFFGPGTRLTVL.

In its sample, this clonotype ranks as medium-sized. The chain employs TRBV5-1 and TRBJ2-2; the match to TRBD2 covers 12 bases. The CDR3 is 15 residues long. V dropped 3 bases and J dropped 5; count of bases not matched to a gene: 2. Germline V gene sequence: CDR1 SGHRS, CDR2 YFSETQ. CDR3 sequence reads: CASSWTSGTTGELFF. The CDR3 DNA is TGCGCCAGCAGCTGGACTAGCGGGACGACCGGGGAGCTGTTTTTT.